This T cell receptor beta chain was identified during a study of a mutant IDH1 vaccine in newly diagnosed glioma. The time point is: baseline, week 1 (first vaccination visit). Treatment described: pre-vaccination baseline after standard-of-care therapy. Profiling relied on immunoSEQ multiplex PCR, and the TCRdb table lists in-frame clones only, not all of them. The table includes tens of thousands of clones, 80% to 90% detected once. From germline, CDR1 is MDHEN and CDR2 SYDVKM. The CDR3 runs to 14 residues. Trimming removed 2 bases from V and 2 bases from J; junction bases left unmatched: 0. The TCR originated in a man aged 18 to 29 with glioma. This chain uses TRBV28 with TRBJ2-1; TRBD2 matches at 7 bases. The starting material was PBMCs, obtained from a glioma patient treated with radiotherapy, temozolomide or both. DNA of the CDR3: TGTGCCAGCAGTTTAAGCGGGACCTACAATGAGCAGTTCTTC. Protein sequence: CASSLSGTYNEQFF.